This T cell receptor (beta chain) was sequenced for a study of early stage breast cancer tumors. Trimming cost V 8 bases and J 1 base; bases outside gene matches: 11. The CDR3 spans 15 residues. Looked up from germline, CDR1 is WSHSY and CDR2 is SAAADI. Libraries were prepared by immunoSEQ multiplex PCR; TCRdb keeps only in-frame clonotypes and omits some of them. The sample has 11,000 to 15,000 clones; approximately 81% are singletons. The chain combines TRBV10-2 with TRBJ2-7; 7 bases are shared with TRBD1. The source is a person between 50 and 60 years old with breast cancer. The sequencing sample was made of normal breast tissue next to the tumor. Here the CDR3 reads CASGSLQGLSYEQYF. The CDR3 DNA sequence: TGCGCCAGCGGGTCCTTACAGGGGTTATCCTACGAGCAGTACTTC.